These 3 T cell receptor beta chains originate from one sample sequenced in a study of blood T cell repertoires in COVID-19. The method was immunoSEQ multiplex PCR; TCRdb's version includes in-frame clones alone and lacks a portion of them. The repertoire holds roughly 200,000 clones, around 80% seen once, with about 5.5% in the top ten. Sequenced material: peripheral blood. These TCRs come from a woman aged 70-85 years with acute or convalescent COVID-19.

The chain is built from TRBV6-2 or TRBV6-3 and TRBJ2-7, with 9 bases fitting TRBD1. This CDR3 spans 16 amino acids. V shed 6 bases and J 3 bases; nucleotides not matched to a gene: 12. Germline assignment: CDR1 MNHEY and CDR2 SVGEGT. The CDR3, as DNA: TGTGCCAGCAGCCGCCCTTTGGACAGGGGCGTCTACGAGCAGTACTTC. Residues: CASSRPLDRGVYEQYF.

Comments on this clone: The sample carries other DNA sequences with the same CDR3. V usage is TRBV5-1 and J usage is TRBJ2-2, with unresolved D. The length of the CDR3 is 13 residues. V dropped 2 bases and J dropped 4 bases, with 6 bases sitting between them. CDR1 and CDR2 (germline): SGHRS, YFSETQ. CDR3 nucleotides: TGCGCCAGCAGCTTTTCAGGCACCGGGGAGCTGTTTTTT. Amino acids: CASSFSGTGELFF.

The chain links TRBV3-1 (or the pseudogene TRBV3-2) to TRBJ2-2; 7 bases agree with TRBD2. The CDR3 is made up of 16 amino acids. V was clipped by 1 base and J by 0 bases; unmatched bases: 2. CDR1 is LGHDT and CDR2 is YNNKEL in the germline V gene (reference sequence). The CDR3 nucleotides read TGTGCCAGCAGCCAAGTAGGACTAGCGAACACCGGGGAGCTGTTTTTT. Encoded protein: CASSQVGLANTGELFF.